These 10 T cell receptor beta chains originate from one sample sequenced in a study of blood T cell repertoires in COVID-19. The table came from immunoSEQ multiplex PCR; TCRdb's copy has only in-frame clones and leaves some out. The top ten hold over 4% of the sample, which has 90,000 to 120,000 clones, roughly 84% seen once. Sequenced input: peripheral blood. Every receptor here comes from a human donor in a cohort sampled during active COVID-19.

The chain has TRBV15 and TRBJ2-1; D call uncertain. V lost 3 bases and J 7 bases, leaving 10 bases between the germline ends. Germline assignment: CDR1 LNHNV and CDR2 YYDKDF (reference sequence). The CDR3 spans 13 residues. The CDR3 bases are TGTGCCACCAGCAGGAGGCCCGGGAATGAGCAGTTCTTC. This sequence encodes CATSRRPGNEQFF.

This chain uses TRBV30 with TRBJ1-3, with 7 bases identical to TRBD1. Germline-derived CDR1 and CDR2 are GTSNPN and SVGIG (reference sequence). The junction had 3 bases not matched to a gene; V was cut back by 6 bases and J by 4 bases. CDR3 length equals 12 residues. Written as DNA, the CDR3 is TGTGCCTGCCGGGACAGCGGAAACACCATATATTTT. Its translation is CACRDSGNTIYF.

This chain connects TRBV6-5 to TRBJ2-5, with 10 bases identical to TRBD2. Germline V gives CDR1 MNHEY, CDR2 SVGAGI. V gave up 2 bases and J gave up 5 bases; unmatched junction bases: 8. This CDR3 is built from 16 residues. CDR3 DNA sequence: TGTGCCAGCAGTTACGGCCTAGCGGGAGCGGGGGAGACCCAGTACTTC. It yields the protein CASSYGLAGAGETQYF.

The chain uses TRBV5-1 and TRBJ2-5; D is unresolved. The V gene's germline CDR1 is SGHRS and CDR2 YFSETQ. This CDR3 region has 13 residues. Trimming took 1 base from V and 4 from J, leaving 8 bases between them. CDR3 sequence reads: CASSLQSIETQYF. The DNA of the CDR3 is TGCGCCAGCAGCTTGCAGTCCATAGAGACCCAGTACTTC.

The rearrangement joins TRBV7-9 to TRBJ2-2, with D maybe TRBD1 (5 bases). This CDR3 is 15 amino acids long. The germline V gene encodes CDR1 SEHNR and CDR2 FQNEAQ (reference sequence). V dropped 3 bases and J dropped 0 bases, with 8 bases sitting between them. CDR3 loop: CASSFFRANTGELFF. The CDR3 region has the DNA TGTGCCAGCAGCTTTTTCAGGGCGAACACCGGGGAGCTGTTTTTT. Looking up the rest from reference TRBV7-9 and TRBJ2-2 gives the full variable domain: DTGVSQNPRHKITKRGQNVTFRCDPISEHNRLYWYRQTLGQGPEFLTYFQNEAQLEKSRLLSDRFSAERPKGSFSTLEIQRTEQGDSAMYLCASSFFRANTGELFFGEGSRLTVL.

The count of this clone is one. J is TRBJ2-1 and V is TRBV7-9; no firm D call. The CDR3 covers 13 residues. V lost 5 bases, J lost 4 bases, and 9 bases lay in between. Germline V gene lookup returns CDR1 SEHNR and CDR2 FQNEAQ (reference sequence). The CDR3 region has the DNA TGTGCCAGCAGCCAAACCGGTTACAATGAGCAGTTCTTC. This translates into CASSQTGYNEQFF.

This chain links TRBV4-2 with TRBJ2-7; 8 bases align to TRBD2. Losses at the gene ends were 5 bases for V and 5 bases for J; bases not matched to a gene: 8. CDR1 is LGHNA, CDR2 YNFKEQ, per germline. The CDR3 has 14 residues. CDR3 sequence reads: CASSFSGTRNEQYF. Written as DNA, the CDR3 is TGTGCCAGCAGCTTTAGCGGGACACGAAACGAGCAGTACTTC.

The V gene is TRBV6-4, the J gene TRBJ2-7, with a tentative D call TRBD2 (6 bases). The CDR3 totals 13 residues. Per the germline V gene, CDR1 is MRHNA and CDR2 is SNTAGT. V was trimmed by 3 bases and J by 2 bases, leaving 8 bases between them. This CDR3 is CASSDGTPYEQYV. For the CDR3, the DNA is TGTGCCAGCAGTGATGGGACTCCCTACGAGCAGTACGTC.

The chain has TRBV5-1 and TRBJ2-2; 9 bases are shared with TRBD2. Germline-derived CDR1 and CDR2 are SGHRS and YFSETQ. The V and J ends lost 4 bases and 0 bases, in that order; junction bases with no gene match: 1. The CDR3 contains 15 residues. The DNA for the CDR3 is TGCGCCAGCAGCCTAGCGGGATCGAACACCGGGGAGCTGTTTTTT. Amino acids: CASSLAGSNTGELFF. Supplemented by reference TRBV5-1 and TRBJ2-2, the full variable domain reads KAGVTQTPRYLIKTRGQQVTLSCSPISGHRSVSWYQQTPGQGLQFLFEYFSETQRNKGNFPGRFSGRQFSNSRSEMNVSTLELGDSALYLCASSLAGSNTGELFFGEGSRLTVL.

This clone was observed once. The chain links TRBV7-2 to TRBJ1-5, with D tentatively TRBD1 (5 bases). This CDR3 comprises 13 residues. Germline assignment: CDR1 SGHTA and CDR2 FQGNSA. V lost 5 bases and J 4 bases, leaving 9 bases between the germline ends. The CDR3 region is CASSVDRNQPQHF. The DNA of the CDR3 is TGTGCCAGCAGCGTCGACAGAAATCAGCCCCAGCATTTT.